Following are 27 T cell receptor beta chains from one sample sequenced in a study of T cell clones after liver transplantation. Only in-frame clones appear in the TCRdb table, and some are missing; sequencing was by immunoSEQ multiplex PCR. The repertoire holds around 20,000 clones, 80% to 90% seen once, with under 15% in the top ten. Sequencing used CD8+ T cells from blood, obtained before liver transplant. The receptors originated from a human donor who received a liver transplant.

This clone was observed a handful of times. The chain carries TRBV27 and TRBJ2-2, with D perhaps matching TRBD2 (5 bases). There are 15 residues in the CDR3. CDR1 MNHEY and CDR2 SMNVEV come from the germline V gene (reference sequence). The V end lost 6 bases, the J end lost 4 bases, and 15 bases lay between the germline ends. DNA of the CDR3: TGTGCCAGCAGCCGCTCGAGCGGAGTCACCGGGGAGCTGTTTTTT. Residues: CASSRSSGVTGELFF.

This clone was seen a single time. The chain links TRBV11-2 to TRBJ1-2, with D hard to call. The germline V gene has CDR1 SGHAT and CDR2 FQNNGV. This CDR3 contains 15 residues. The germline V and J ends were trimmed by 1 base and 4 bases, with 13 bases remaining between them. The CDR3 region has the DNA TGTGCCAGCAGCTTAGCCGATCATAGGGTCTATGGCTACACCTTC. This translates into CASSLADHRVYGYTF.

CDR3 loop: CASSQGGWYEQYF. For the CDR3, the DNA is TGCGCCAGCAGCCAAGGTGGGTGGTACGAGCAGTACTTC. The chain has TRBV4-1 and TRBJ2-7; D is uncertain. V gave up 1 base and J gave up 4 bases, with 8 bases separating them. The germline gives CDR1 MGHRA, CDR2 YSYEKL. There are 13 residues in the CDR3.

The rearrangement links TRBV19 to TRBJ2-7; TRBD2 matches 12 bases. The CDR3 length is 15 residues. CDR1 is LNHDA and CDR2 is SQIVND in the germline V gene (reference sequence). Trimming removed 7 bases from V and 5 bases from J; junction bases left unmatched: 9. The chain's CDR3 is CASTLTSGSFHEQYF. CDR3 coding DNA: TGTGCCAGTACCCTGACTAGCGGGAGTTTCCACGAGCAGTACTTC.

The rearrangement joins TRBV19 to TRBJ2-3, with 8 bases identical to TRBD1. The trim removed 3 bases at V and 1 base at J, leaving 0 bases unmatched. This CDR3 has 14 residues. Germline CDR1 reads LNHDA; CDR2 reads SQIVND (reference sequence). The chain's CDR3 is CASSMTGGTDTQYF. The CDR3 DNA reads TGTGCCAGTAGTATGACAGGGGGCACAGATACGCAGTATTTT.

J is TRBJ1-1 and V is TRBV30; D is unresolved. Germline CDR1 is GTSNPN and CDR2 is SVGIG (reference sequence). The CDR3 runs to 10 residues. V lost 4 bases and J 7 bases, leaving 7 bases between the germline ends. The CDR3 spells CAWKEGEAFF. The CDR3 DNA follows: TGTGCCTGGAAGGAGGGTGAAGCTTTCTTT. The complete variable domain, with remaining parts taken from reference TRBV30 and TRBJ1-1, reads SQTIHQWPATLVQPVGSPLSLECTVEGTSNPNLYWYRQAAGRGLQLLFYSVGIGQISSEVPQNLSASRPQDRQFILSSKKLLLSDSGFYLCAWKEGEAFFGQGTRLTVV.

V usage is TRBV6-6 and J usage is TRBJ2-7, with TRBD1 matching over 7 bases. Per germline, CDR1 MNHNY and CDR2 SVGAGI (reference sequence). The CDR3 extends over 15 amino acids. The junction had 8 bases not matched to a gene; V was cut back by 5 bases and J by 1 base. The chain's CDR3 is CASSLFRDSSYEQYF. Here the CDR3 DNA reads TGTGCCAGCAGTCTCTTCCGGGACAGTTCCTACGAGCAGTACTTC.

This chain connects TRBV5-8 to TRBJ2-2, with 7 bases matching TRBD1. This CDR3 is 16 amino acids long. The V segment lost 4 bases and the J segment 4 bases; nucleotides outside the gene matches: 10. Germline values: CDR1 SGHTS, CDR2 YDEGEE. The CDR3 nucleotides are TGTGCCAGCAGCCCGCGGACAGGACACCCCACCGGGGAGCTGTTTTTT. It translates to CASSPRTGHPTGELFF.

The chain recombines TRBV19 with TRBJ2-5; D possibly matches TRBD1 or TRBD2 (5 bases each). CDR3 size: 11 residues. Per the germline V gene, CDR1 is LNHDA and CDR2 is SQIVND (reference sequence). Trimming cost V 5 bases and J 7 bases, with 8 bases left between them. The CDR3 DNA reads TGTGCCAGTAGTCCTGGGGGGACCCAGTACTTC. Translating gives CASSPGGTQYF.

V usage is TRBV5-4 and J usage is TRBJ1-2; D might be TRBD1 (5 bases). The CDR3 length is 14 residues. Germline V CDR1 and CDR2: SGHNT, YYREEE (reference sequence). Trimming stripped 0 bases from V and 6 bases from J, with 12 bases between. CDR3 bases: TGTGCCAGCAGCTTGGACAGGCGGATTGATGGCTACACCTTC. This codes for CASSLDRRIDGYTF.

Concerning this clone: An end of the junction differs from the germline gene, which may be a read error. This sequence joins TRBV5-6 and TRBJ2-7; maybe TRBD2 (6 bases). From germline, CDR1 is SGHDT and CDR2 YYEEEE. The CDR3 covers 12 residues. The CDR3 DNA is TGTGCCAGCAGCTCCGGGTGGAGGGAGCAGTCCTTC. Protein: CASSSGWREQSF.

V is TRBV9 and J is TRBJ1-1; tentative D call: TRBD1 (6 bases). V was trimmed by 3 bases and J by 7 bases, leaving 16 bases between them. Germline assignment: CDR1 SGDLS and CDR2 YYNGEE. This CDR3 is 14 amino acids long. CDR3 nucleotides: TGTGCCAGCAGCGCCTACGGGGGGCCCCTTGAAGCTTTCTTT. This translates into CASSAYGGPLEAFF.

The chain couples TRBV19 to TRBJ1-2; unclear D gene. Germline V CDR1 and CDR2: LNHDA, SQIVND (reference sequence). The CDR3 is 11 residues long. Trimming took off 3 bases at V and 10 bases at J, with 9 bases between the two ends. CDR3 nucleotide sequence: TGTGCCAGTAGTATTGCGGTTGACTACACCTTC. Protein: CASSIAVDYTF.

Here the CDR3 DNA reads TGTGCCAGTAGTATAAAGGGGACAGGCGGGGAGACCCAGTACTTC. Translated: CASSIKGTGGETQYF. The J gene is TRBJ2-5, the V gene TRBV19, with 8 bases aligning to TRBD1. The CDR3 has 15 residues. The J segment lost 5 bases and the V segment lost 2 bases, leaving 7 bases of the junction unmatched. In germline, CDR1 is LNHDA, CDR2 SQIVND (reference sequence).

This clone was picked up a small number of times. CDR3: CASRGGLDTEAFF. In DNA form, the CDR3 reads TGTGCCAGCAGGGGGGGACTCGACACTGAAGCTTTCTTT. The V and J genes are TRBV6-5 and TRBJ1-1; a possible D gene is TRBD1 (5 bases). The germline V gene encodes CDR1 MNHEY and CDR2 SVGAGI. The V and J ends lost 6 bases and 3 bases respectively, with 11 bases between them. The CDR3 has 13 amino acids.

This CDR3 is CASSARYSNNEQFF. The CDR3 DNA follows: TGTGCCAGCAGCGCGCGGTACAGTAACAATGAGCAGTTCTTC. The V gene is TRBV11-1, the J gene TRBJ2-1; D is ambiguous. Germline loops: CDR1 SGHAT, CDR2 FQDESV (reference sequence). V was cut by 5 bases and J by 5 bases, with 13 bases left in between. The CDR3 loop spans 14 amino acids.

The rearrangement links TRBV7-9 to TRBJ2-1, with D tentatively TRBD2 (5 bases). The CDR3 length is 12 residues. Germline V gives CDR1 SEHNR, CDR2 FQNEAQ (reference sequence). The V gene lost 5 bases and the J gene lost 10 bases, with 12 bases spanning the gap. This chain's CDR3 is CASSPPRGEQFF. In nucleotides, the CDR3 is TGTGCCAGCAGCCCCCCCCGGGGAGAGCAGTTCTTC.

As DNA, the CDR3 is TGTGCCAGTAGTATTGGACAGGACTACGAGCAGTACTTC. Its protein is CASSIGQDYEQYF. The rearrangement links TRBV19 to TRBJ2-7; 7 bases fit TRBD1. The CDR3 consists of 13 residues. The germline V gene has CDR1 LNHDA and CDR2 SQIVND (reference sequence). V lost 3 bases to trimming and J lost 3 bases; unmatched junction nucleotides: 2.

This clone was seen a single time. This chain joins TRBV6-1 and TRBJ1-1; D is unclear. Germline V gives CDR1 MNHNS, CDR2 SASEGT. CDR3 length: 14 amino acids. V lost 7 bases to trimming and J lost 5 bases, with 17 bases between them. The CDR3 sequence: CASNLGSLITEAFF. DNA of the CDR3: TGTGCCAGCAATCTCGGGAGTCTTATAACTGAAGCTTTCTTT.

V and J are TRBV14 and TRBJ1-2; TRBD1 aligns across 8 bases. Looked up from germline, CDR1 is SGHDN and CDR2 is FVKESK. With V trimmed by 4 bases and J by 2 bases, 6 bases remained unmatched. The CDR3 runs to 15 residues. CDR3 amino acids: CASSPTGAGNYGYTF. CDR3 bases: TGTGCCAGCAGCCCGACAGGGGCAGGAAACTATGGCTACACCTTC. The full variable domain, with the rest looked up from reference TRBV14 and TRBJ1-2, is EAGVTQFPSHSVIEKGQTVTLRCDPISGHDNLYWYRRVMGKEIKFLLHFVKESKQDESGMPNNRFLAERTGGTYSTLKVQPAELEDSGVYFCASSPTGAGNYGYTFGSGTRLTVV.

This chain joins TRBV19 and TRBJ2-1; perhaps D is TRBD1 or TRBD2 (5 bases each). Germline V gene lookup returns CDR1 LNHDA and CDR2 SQIVND (reference sequence). The length of the CDR3 is 13 residues. Trimming cost V 3 bases and J 6 bases, with 9 bases left between them. DNA for the CDR3: TGTGCCAGTAGTATGGGGGAGATCAATGAGCAGTTCTTC. The encoded protein is CASSMGEINEQFF.

This clone was recorded a few times. This rearrangement joins TRBV7-9 to TRBJ1-2; 8 bases map to TRBD1. This CDR3 has 14 residues. V shed 1 base, J shed 8 bases, and the junction held 6 bases outside the gene matches. Germline CDR1 and CDR2: SEHNR and FQNEAQ (reference sequence). The CDR3 DNA follows: TGTGCCAGCAGCTTAGACAGGGGGACTGGGGGCTACACCTTC. The encoded protein is CASSLDRGTGGYTF.

This clone was counted a few times. The chain joins TRBV27 to TRBJ1-2, with TRBD1 matching over 7 bases. Germline-derived CDR1 and CDR2 are MNHEY and SMNVEV (reference sequence). The CDR3 length is 13 residues. V shed 4 bases and J 8 bases; nucleotides not matched to a gene: 7. DNA for the CDR3: TGTGCCAGCAGTTCCGACAGGGCAGGAGGCTACACCTTC. This codes for CASSSDRAGGYTF.

Here the CDR3 reads CASRGSTSVDEQFF. CDR3 nucleotides: TGTGCCAGCAGGGGTTCAACTAGCGTCGATGAGCAGTTCTTC. The chain combines TRBV6-4 with TRBJ2-1; the match to TRBD2 covers 7 bases. The CDR3 covers 14 residues. Trimming at V came to 6 bases and at J to 8 bases, leaving 10 bases not matched to a gene. Germline V CDR1 and CDR2: MRHNA, SNTAGT.

V usage is TRBV10-3 and J usage is TRBJ1-1; TRBD1 might be the D (5 bases). Germline CDR1 is ENHRY and CDR2 is SYGVKD. V was cut by 6 bases and J by 1 base, with 12 bases left in between. This CDR3 is built from 14 residues. The CDR3 DNA sequence: TGTGCCATCAGGGCCACAGGTGGGAACACTGAAGCTTTCTTT. This encodes CAIRATGGNTEAFF.

V and J are TRBV29-1 and TRBJ1-2; 7 bases map to TRBD1. Germline CDR1 and CDR2: SQVTM and ANQGSEA. The CDR3 has 12 amino acids. V shed 5 bases, J shed 7 bases, and the junction held 7 bases outside the gene matches. The CDR3 loop reads CSVLDRKGGYTF. The CDR3 DNA is TGCAGCGTTCTGGACAGGAAGGGTGGCTACACCTTC.

This clone was detected once. The chain combines TRBV4-1 with TRBJ2-1; 9 bases map to TRBD2. Per the germline V gene, CDR1 is MGHRA and CDR2 is YSYEKL. The CDR3 consists of 18 residues. Trimming cost V 0 bases and J 5 bases; bases outside gene matches: 11. The CDR3 loop is CASSQEGGRALENNEQFF. The CDR3 bases are TGCGCCAGCAGCCAAGAAGGCGGGAGGGCCCTTGAAAACAATGAGCAGTTCTTC.